At least ten counts were recorded for the clone carrying this TCR beta chain. The sample comes from a study of T cells in Graves' hyperthyroidism and ophthalmopathy. The length of the CDR3 is 14 residues. The germline CDR1 and CDR2 sequences are MNHEY and SMNVEV (reference sequence). The ends lost 3 bases at V and 4 bases at J; junction bases unmatched: 6. Template material for amplifying TCR beta CDR3 regions consisted of RNA transcripts. An initial round of RT-PCR targeting the TCR CDR3 relied on the HTBI primer set. TCRdb analysed the multiplex PCR reads with MiXCR anew, one entry per CDR3 protein. The sample holds 350,000 to 450,000 distinct CDR3 sequences; approximately 13% are singletons and the top ten take approximately 10%.

J is TRBJ2-7 and V is TRBV27; 7 bases fit TRBD1. This TCR derives from a woman aged 55-70 years with Graves' hyperthyroidism. What was sequenced was blood. CDR3 loop: CASSFEGAEYEQYF. CDR3 coding DNA: TGTGCCAGCAGTTTCGAGGGGGCTGAGTACGAGCAGTACTTC.